The entry that follows covers one T cell receptor (beta chain) sequence. Germline V gives CDR1 SGDLS, CDR2 YYNGEE. V shed 4 bases, J shed 2 bases, and the junction held 6 bases outside the gene matches. This CDR3 is 16 amino acids long. The data stem from a study of blood T cell repertoires in COVID-19. On the study more broadly: Sites in the United States, Italy and Spain provided acute and convalescent COVID-19 samples. Sources were T cells, B-cell-depleted T cells, or PBMCs; the material itself was cDNA or gDNA.

In the original workflow: Researchers report that nucleated cell counts were estimated from reference gene primer amplification. TCRdb's table, derived via immunoSEQ multiplex PCR, lists solely in-frame clones and lacks some. D and trimming were read from the DNA, whereas the V and J calls and clone size are those reported in that table. Among some 30,000 clones listed, approximately 83% were seen once. Patients of the Seattle cohort, enrolled during active infection, were followed longitudinally. This receptor was obtained from a woman over 75 with COVID-19, enrolled during active disease. Sequenced input: peripheral blood. The J gene is TRBJ2-6, the V gene TRBV9; 7 nucleotides align to TRBD1. CDR3 amino acids: CASSLTDRAGANVLTF. The CDR3 DNA is TGTGCCAGCAGCCTTACAGACAGGGCTGGGGCCAACGTCCTGACTTTC.